The 15 T cell receptor beta chains below all came from one sample that was sequenced in a study of blood T cells in healthy people across ages (dated by TCRdb to the mid-2010s). The library was prepared using 5' RACE. A second about 7 to 11 cycle PCR used a sample-barcoded 5' primer and a J-beta primer mix. Starting from the raw public reads, TCRdb applied fastp trimming at Q25, assembled clones with MiXCR and retained in-frame beta chains. Here each entry gathers all rows of one CDR3 protein and keeps the most common genes and DNA. The sample has approximately 2,000,000 distinct CDR3 sequences on record, about two fifths of them singletons. The ten largest clonotypes hold about 23% of the sample. Sequencing was performed on blood. The receptors derive from a human donor in good health.

This clonotype was counted only a few times. V and J are TRBV6-5 and TRBJ2-3; the D is unclear. Trimming took 5 bases from V and 6 from J, leaving 15 bases between them. This CDR3 has 14 residues. Germline V gene lookup returns CDR1 MNHEY and CDR2 SVGAGI. CDR3 sequence reads: CASSGPTLGDTQYF. CDR3 DNA: TGTGCCAGCAGTGGCCCCACCTTGGGGGATACGCAGTATTTT.

This clonotype was recorded once. This chain connects TRBV29-1 to TRBJ1-2, with D possibly TRBD1 on 5 matching bases. In germline, CDR1 is SQVTM, CDR2 ANQGSEA. This CDR3 region has 14 residues. V shed 8 bases and J shed 6 bases, with 22 bases lying between them. The CDR3 reads CSLSSWGEADGYTF. CDR3 DNA: TGCAGCCTATCAAGCTGGGGCGAGGCGGATGGCTACACCTTC.

The chain couples TRBV7-8 to TRBJ2-5, with no clear D. The CDR3 is made up of 15 amino acids. Germline assignment: CDR1 SGHVS and CDR2 FQNEAQ. The ends were cut back, 0 bases at V and 1 base at J, with 9 bases in the middle. The CDR3 loop is CASSLAVGFQETQYF. CDR3 nucleotide sequence: TGTGCCAGCAGCTTAGCGGTCGGCTTCCAAGAGACCCAGTACTTC.

In the case of this clonotype: The junction does not match germline at one end; this may be a read error. The chain combines TRBV12-3 or TRBV12-4 with TRBJ1-6; D is perhaps TRBD1 (5 bases). The length of the CDR3 is 12 residues. CDR3 protein: CAGSLPRAPLHF. The DNA for the CDR3 is TGTGCCGGCAGTTTACCCAGGGCACCCCTCCACTTT.

The V and J genes are TRBV28 and TRBJ2-7, with no clear D. Germline V lookup: CDR1 MDHEN, CDR2 SYDVKM. Trimming took 8 bases from V and 3 from J, leaving 11 bases between them. CDR3 length equals 12 residues. The CDR3 DNA sequence: TGTGCCAGCGGGTTATTCGGCTACGAGCAGTACTTC. Its translation: CASGLFGYEQYF.

This clonotype was counted a few times. The V and J genes are TRBV9 and TRBJ2-7, with 8 nucleotides matching TRBD1. The J call may be mistaken, given a closer DNA end match to TRBJ2-5. This CDR3 contains 17 residues. Germline V gene sequence: CDR1 SGDLS, CDR2 YYNGEE. In DNA, the CDR3 is TGTGCCAGCAGCTCAGGACAGGGCCAAATTTTGTATGAGACCCAGTACTTC. Its protein is CASSSGQGQILYETQYF.

V usage is TRBV6-2 or TRBV6-3 and J usage is TRBJ1-4; D might be TRBD1 (6 bases). Germline loops: CDR1 MNHEY, CDR2 SVGEGT. The CDR3 consists of 14 residues. V was cut by 6 bases and J by 8 bases, with 16 bases left in between. For the CDR3, the DNA is TGTGCCAGCAGCCGGCCAGGGGTCGGCGAAAAACTGTTTTTT. Its protein is CASSRPGVGEKLFF.

The genes are TRBV7-3 and TRBJ2-1, with TRBD1 as a possible D gene (5 bases). CDR1 and CDR2 (germline): SGHTA, FQGTGA. The CDR3 is 16 amino acids. V was pared by 2 bases and J by 8 bases, with 19 bases between. CDR3 in DNA: TGTGCCAGCAGCTTAGGTGGGGCGGCTACCCCCGATGAGCAGTTCTTC. Translation gives CASSLGGAATPDEQFF.

V gene TRBV4-1 combines with J gene TRBJ2-5; 7 bases are a match to TRBD1. With 2 bases clipped from V and 5 bases from J, the junction kept 8 bases outside the gene matches. The CDR3 sequence is 15 residues long. Germline-derived CDR1 and CDR2 are MGHRA and YSYEKL. CDR3 amino acids: CASSQQGVRVETQYF. The CDR3, as DNA: TGCGCCAGCAGCCAACAGGGGGTCAGGGTGGAGACCCAGTACTTC.

The V and J genes are TRBV20-1 and TRBJ2-7, with a possible D match to TRBD2 (5 bases). The germline V gene has CDR1 DFQATT and CDR2 SNEGSKA (reference sequence). The CDR3 has 12 residues. V was clipped by 3 bases and J by 7 bases, with 13 bases between them. CDR3: CSASRPPGEQYF. CDR3 DNA sequence: TGCAGTGCTAGTCGTCCTCCGGGAGAGCAGTACTTC.

This clonotype has just one count. V and J are TRBV7-2 and TRBJ2-1; D possibly corresponds to TRBD2 (6 bases). CDR1 and CDR2 (germline): SGHTA, FQGNSA. The CDR3 is 16 amino acids. Trimming stripped 3 bases from V and 0 bases from J, with 12 bases between. This chain's CDR3 is CASSLAGTRSYNEQFF. Written as DNA, the CDR3 is TGTGCCAGCAGCTTGGCCGGGACTCGCTCCTACAATGAGCAGTTCTTC.

The chain recombines TRBV6-1 with TRBJ2-7; 10 nucleotides align to TRBD1. Germline-derived CDR1 and CDR2 are MNHNS and SASEGT. Trimming took 7 bases from V and 7 from J; bases not matched to a gene: 25. This CDR3 has 19 amino acids. The CDR3 DNA reads TGTGCCAGCACCCCGCGGACCGGGACAGGGGCCCTTTTTTTGGAAGAGCAGTACTTC. Translation gives CASTPRTGTGALFLEEQYF.

This clonotype was counted a few times. The J gene is TRBJ2-1, the V gene TRBV12-3 or TRBV12-4; 16 bases align to TRBD2. CDR3 length equals 20 residues. V was pared by 3 bases and J by 0 bases, with 8 bases of the junction left unmatched. The CDR3 coding sequence is TGTGCCAGCAGTTTCACTCCGGGACTAGCGGGGGGGGGCTCCTACAATGAGCAGTTCTTC. It yields the protein CASSFTPGLAGGGSYNEQFF.

In its sample, this clonotype was seen a few times. This chain links TRBV24-1 with TRBJ2-4, with 8 positions matching TRBD1. V dropped 5 bases and J dropped 13; count of bases not matched to a gene: 9. Per germline, CDR1 KGHDR and CDR2 SFDVKD. The CDR3 covers 13 residues. The CDR3 DNA follows: TGTGCCACCAGTGGGACAGGGCTTCAAGAGCAGTACTTC. This gives the protein CATSGTGLQEQYF.

The J gene is TRBJ1-4, the V gene TRBV12-3 or TRBV12-4, with D uncertain. The CDR3 length is 13 residues. Between the trimmed V and J ends, which lost 6 bases and 4 bases, there was a span of 9 bases. The CDR3 reads CASSPRVNEKLFF. In DNA form, the CDR3 reads TGTGCCAGCAGCCCCCGAGTTAATGAAAAACTGTTTTTT.